These T cell receptor beta chains were read from a single sample in a study of identical twins. TCRdb itself ran the 5' RACE reads through MiXCR, one entry per CDR3 protein. The sample comprises 690,000 or so distinct CDR3 sequences, 8.6% of which are singletons, and roughly 0.9% rests with the top ten. The same data also contributed to another study, on yellow fever vaccine responses in identical twins.

Sample: PBMCs. The receptors come from a woman aged 18-29 years in good health. CDR3s include the opening cysteine and the closing phenylalanine or tryptophan. D genes are given only for firm matches. Only part of the rows carry a size: once, few, many, or a class if the clone is expanded.

v_call,d_call,j_call,clone_size,cdr3_nt,cdr3_aa
TRBV7-9,-,TRBJ2-5,few,TGTGCCAGCACACAAGGGGAGGCAGAGACCCAGTACTTC,CASTQGEAETQYF
TRBV6-1,TRBD1,TRBJ2-5,-,TGTGCCAGCTCGGGACAGGGCATCGCAGAGACCCAGTACTTC,CASSGQGIAETQYF
TRBV12-3/TRBV12-4,-,TRBJ2-5,many,TGTGCCAGCAGTCCTCGGCTAGGTACGGGAGAGACCCAGTACTTC,CASSPRLGTGETQYF
TRBV24-1,TRBD1,TRBJ2-7,many,TGTGCCACCAGTGATGCAATCCCGGGACAGGGTGTCGAGCAGTACTTC,CATSDAIPGQGVEQYF
TRBV20-1,TRBD1,TRBJ2-3,-,TGCAGTGCTAGGACAGGGACCGGACCAAGCACAGATACGCAGTATTTT,CSARTGTGPSTDTQYF
TRBV3-1,-,TRBJ2-7,many,TGTGCCAGCAGCCAAGTGGACGGCTACGAGCAGTACTTC,CASSQVDGYEQYF
TRBV5-1,-,TRBJ2-2,-,TGCGCCAGCAGCTTACTGCACAGGGAAGGGAACACCGGGGAGCTGTTTTTT,CASSLLHREGNTGELFF
TRBV28,-,TRBJ1-6,few,TGTGCCAGCAGTTTCCGATATCGAACGGCCAATAATTCACCCCTCCACTTT,CASSFRYRTANNSPLHF
TRBV6-2/TRBV6-3,TRBD2,TRBJ2-2,-,TGTGCCAGCAGTTATCCGGGACTACCAAACACCGGGGAGCTGTTTTTT,CASSYPGLPNTGELFF
TRBV24-1,TRBD2,TRBJ2-1,few,TGTGCCACCAGTGATACGGGCGCGGGAGGGACCTACAATGAGCAGTTCTTC,CATSDTGAGGTYNEQFF
TRBV28,TRBD1,TRBJ1-1,-,TGTGCCAGCCTCTTCCCGCCAGGGGGGAACACTGAAGCTTTCTTT,CASLFPPGGNTEAFF
TRBV4-1,-,TRBJ1-1,few,TGCGCCAGCAGCCGGAACCGGGACATCTGGACTGAAGCTTTCTTT,CASSRNRDIWTEAFF
TRBV14,-,TRBJ2-1,many,TGTGCCAGCAGCCAAGACCGGCAGGAGCAGTTCTTC,CASSQDRQEQFF
TRBV27,TRBD1,TRBJ2-2,many,TGTGCCAGCAGTAGAACAGGGGGCGCGAACACCGGGGAGCTGTTTTTT,CASSRTGGANTGELFF
TRBV20-1,TRBD1,TRBJ2-3,few,TGCAGTGTAGGGGGCGCAGATACGCAGTATTTT,CSVGGADTQYF
TRBV7-2,-,TRBJ2-4,-,TGTGCCAGCAGCCTAAAAGCGGGAAACATTCAGTACTTC,CASSLKAGNIQYF
TRBV9,-,TRBJ2-5,-,TGTGCCAGCAGCGCGGGGGCCCGCGAAGAGACCCAGTACTTC,CASSAGAREETQYF
TRBV20-1,-,TRBJ2-7,few,TGCAGTGCTAGAGATACCGTGGGCACCTACGAGCAGTACTTC,CSARDTVGTYEQYF
TRBV10-3,-,TRBJ2-3,few,TGTGCCATCAGTGAGGACCTAGAACTTAGCACAGATACGCAGTATTTT,CAISEDLELSTDTQYF
TRBV5-1,TRBD1,TRBJ1-2,-,TGCGCCAGCAGCCTCTCCGGGACAGGGGGCTCTGGCTACACCTTC,CASSLSGTGGSGYTF
TRBV2,-,TRBJ1-2,few,TGTGCCAGCAGTGAAGACTTTGCCCGGCCAGGGAAAGGTGGCTACACCTTC,CASSEDFARPGKGGYTF
TRBV24-1,TRBD1,TRBJ2-3,few,TGTGCCACCAGTGACCCCGCAGGGGGCCGGCCCGCCGATACGCAGTATTTT,CATSDPAGGRPADTQYF
TRBV12-3/TRBV12-4,-,TRBJ1-1,many,TGTGCCAGCAGTCCCACGACAGGGAACACTGAAGCTTTCTTT,CASSPTTGNTEAFF
TRBV29-1,TRBD1,TRBJ2-7,many,TGCAGCGTTGTCGGGACAGGGGGCCCCTACGAGCAGTACTTC,CSVVGTGGPYEQYF
TRBV20-1,-,TRBJ2-5,many,TGCAGTGCTCGACTGCCTGGAGAGACCCAGTACTTC,CSARLPGETQYF
TRBV11-2,TRBD2,TRBJ2-2,-,TGTGCCAGCAGCCCCCGACCGGGTGGTAGCGGGGGGAGCGGGGAGCTGTTTTTT,CASSPRPGGSGGSGELFF
TRBV29-1,-,TRBJ2-7,-,TGCAGCGTTGGGTTTTGGGAAGACGAGCAGTACTTC,CSVGFWEDEQYF
TRBV5-1,-,TRBJ2-1,many,TGCGCCAGCAGCTTGGGGTGGGGCAGGGCCGTCAATGAGCAGTTCTTC,CASSLGWGRAVNEQFF
TRBV20-1,-,TRBJ2-5,few,TGCAGTGCTAGAAGGGGGGCTAACCAAGAGACCCAGTACTTC,CSARRGANQETQYF
TRBV15,TRBD2,TRBJ2-1,-,TGTGCCACCAGCAGGATAATAGCGGGAGGGTACAATGAGCAGTTCTTC,CATSRIIAGGYNEQFF